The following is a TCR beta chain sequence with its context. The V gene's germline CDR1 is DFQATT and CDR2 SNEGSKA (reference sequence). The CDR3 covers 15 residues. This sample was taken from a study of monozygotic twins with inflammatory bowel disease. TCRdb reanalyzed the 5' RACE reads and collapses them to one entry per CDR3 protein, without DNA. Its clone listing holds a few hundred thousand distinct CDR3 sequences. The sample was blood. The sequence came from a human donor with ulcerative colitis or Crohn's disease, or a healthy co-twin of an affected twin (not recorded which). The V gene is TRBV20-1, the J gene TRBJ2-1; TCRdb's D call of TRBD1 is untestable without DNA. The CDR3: CSARVEGGSYNEQFF.